What follows describes a single T cell receptor (beta chain). This sample is part of a study of control samples from healthy donors and cancer patients. Repertoires were generated with immunoSEQ multiplex PCR, while TCRdb's copy carries only in-frame clones and drops some. The data show fewer than 95,000 clones, more than 75% seen once. Germline assignment: CDR1 LGHNA and CDR2 YSLEER. This CDR3 has 15 amino acids. V was pared by 5 bases and J by 0 bases, with 13 bases between. This receptor was identified in a woman aged 40 to 50 in good health. The chain is built from TRBV4-3 and TRBJ1-2; D is undetermined. The specimen sequenced was blood. The CDR3 protein is CASSYPGAPNYGYTF. CDR3 in DNA: TGCGCCAGCAGCTATCCGGGTGCACCTAACTATGGCTACACCTTC.